This T cell receptor (beta chain) originates from a study of blood T cells in healthy people across ages. Study-wide results and caveats: Across the age range, TCR beta diversity per million T cells fell in a roughly linear way. Diversity was estimated from one million T cells, and these estimates were considered underestimates.

The CDR3 has 13 residues. Trimming cost V 5 bases and J 7 bases; bases outside gene matches: 9. Germline V gene lookup returns CDR1 SGHRS and CDR2 YFSETQ. For the second PCR, which ran for roughly 7 to 11 cycles, a sample-barcoded 5' primer and a J-beta primer mix were used. Sequencing recovered at least 2.5 million CDR3-containing paired-end reads from each sample. TCRdb passed the 5' RACE reads through MiXCR, listing each CDR3 protein once. This sample has around 870,000 distinct CDR3 sequences, with 29% found just once. This clonotype was counted between two and nine times. Its antigen remains unidentified. Peripheral blood, about 9.8 milliliters per donor, was collected.

The sequence was collected from a woman of 80 years or more in good health. The sequenced material came from blood. V and J are TRBV5-1 and TRBJ2-7; the match to TRBD2 covers 7 bases. The CDR3 nucleotides are TGCGCCAGCAGAGCGGGGAGCTACAATGAGCAGTACTTC. Protein: CASRAGSYNEQYF.